This passage covers 20 T cell receptor beta chains from one sample sequenced in a study of cytotoxic CD8 clonotypes in ibrutinib-treated CLL. Using immunoSEQ multiplex PCR, the repertoire was profiled, and TCRdb retains in-frame clones only, with some absent. In the table there are approximately 280,000 clones, roughly 76% of which are singletons. Sequenced here: PBMCs, sampled at disease progression, from a patient treated with ibrutinib. The receptors were sampled from a human donor with chronic lymphocytic leukemia.

The chain carries TRBV7-8 and TRBJ1-5; D not certain. The CDR3 spans 13 residues. CDR1 SGHVS and CDR2 FQNEAQ come from the germline V gene. The V and J ends lost 5 bases and 4 bases respectively, with 9 bases between them. The DNA for the CDR3 is TGTGCCAGCAGCCGAAACGGTAATCAGCCCCAGCATTTT. Translation gives CASSRNGNQPQHF.

CDR3 nucleotides: TGTGCCAGCAGCTTAGACCGCTCTAGCACAGATACGCAGTATTTT. Translation: CASSLDRSSTDTQYF. The chain combines TRBV7-6 with TRBJ2-3; the D is unclear. The CDR3 spans 15 residues. Germline CDR1 and CDR2: SGHVS and FNYEAQ. V shed 1 base and J shed 0 bases, with 8 bases lying between them. Complete variable domain (other parts from reference TRBV7-6 and TRBJ2-3): GAGVSQSPRYKVTKRGQDVALRCDPISGHVSLYWYRQALGQGPEFLTYFNYEAQQDKSGLPNDRFSAERPEGSISTLTIQRTEQRDSAMYRCASSLDRSSTDTQYFGPGTRLTVL.

This rearrangement joins TRBV7-3 to TRBJ2-3; D may be TRBD1 (6 bases). The germline CDR1 and CDR2 sequences are SGHTA and FQGTGA. V was trimmed by 1 base and J by 1 base, leaving 12 bases between them. This CDR3 has 16 amino acids. The CDR3 loop is CASSLKGRQGTDTQYF. The CDR3 coding sequence is TGTGCCAGCAGCTTAAAGGGGCGACAGGGCACAGATACGCAGTATTTT.

This chain links TRBV6-5 with TRBJ1-3, with D hard to call. In germline, CDR1 is MNHEY, CDR2 SVGAGI. The CDR3 has 16 residues. V was pared by 4 bases and J by 0 bases, with 13 bases between. The CDR3 is CASSLADPLSGNTIYF. The CDR3 DNA sequence: TGTGCCAGCAGTTTGGCAGACCCTCTCTCTGGAAACACCATATATTTT.

This chain joins TRBV7-3 and TRBJ2-7; D might be TRBD1 or TRBD2, each matching 5 bases. The germline V gene encodes CDR1 SGHTA and CDR2 FQGTGA. Trimming pared 5 bases from V and 5 bases from J, leaving 13 bases between. The CDR3 loop spans 13 amino acids. Written as DNA, the CDR3 is TGTGCCAGCAGCGCCATGGGGACCCACGAGCAGTACTTC. Translating it yields CASSAMGTHEQYF.

This chain connects TRBV29-1 to TRBJ2-1, with 7 positions matching TRBD1. The length of the CDR3 is 13 residues. From germline, CDR1 is SQVTM and CDR2 ANQGSEA. Trimming at V came to 7 bases and at J to 8 bases, leaving 11 bases not matched to a gene. The CDR3 protein is CSGRDRARDEQFF. In DNA, the CDR3 is TGCAGCGGCCGCGACAGGGCTAGGGATGAGCAGTTCTTC.

The chain links TRBV4-1 to TRBJ2-7, with D perhaps assigned TRBD1 or TRBD2 (5 bases each). The V and J ends lost 0 bases and 3 bases respectively, with 18 bases between them. Germline V CDR1 and CDR2: MGHRA, YSYEKL. CDR3 length: 17 residues. The CDR3 loop reads CASSQEPYRDRNYEQYF. Here the CDR3 DNA reads TGCGCCAGCAGCCAAGAACCCTACCGGGACCGAAACTACGAGCAGTACTTC.

This clone was detected once. The chain couples TRBV6-5 to TRBJ2-6; D not certain. Trimming took 5 bases from V and 4 from J, leaving 6 bases between them. The germline V gene has CDR1 MNHEY and CDR2 SVGAGI. The CDR3 is 13 residues long. The CDR3 DNA reads TGTGCCAGCAGTATAAACGGGGCCAACGTCCTGACTTTC. Translation gives CASSINGANVLTF.

This clone was seen once. The chain uses TRBV10-3 and TRBJ2-7; 7 positions agree with TRBD1. CDR1 and CDR2 (germline): ENHRY, SYGVKD. This CDR3 spans 20 amino acids. V dropped 2 bases and J dropped 0; count of bases not matched to a gene: 19. The CDR3 is CAISELTPLGGGRSSYEQYF. CDR3 nucleotide sequence: TGTGCCATCAGTGAGCTTACGCCTTTAGGGGGCGGTAGGAGCTCCTACGAGCAGTACTTC.

The chain combines TRBV4-1 with TRBJ2-3, with no clear D. Germline V gene sequence: CDR1 MGHRA, CDR2 YSYEKL. There are 15 residues in the CDR3. V was pared by 1 base and J by 6 bases, with 14 bases between. DNA of the CDR3: TGCGCCAGCAGCCAAGTGGCCAGTAATGTGGATACGCAGTATTTT. Translating it yields CASSQVASNVDTQYF.

The rearrangement links TRBV9 to TRBJ2-1; possibly TRBD1 for D (6 bases). V lost 0 bases to trimming and J lost 8 bases, with 12 bases between them. The CDR3 spans 14 residues. CDR1 and CDR2 from the germline V gene are SGDLS and YYNGEE. As DNA, the CDR3 is TGTGCCAGCAGCGTAGCTTCAGGGGCGGATGAGCAGTTCTTC. It codes for CASSVASGADEQFF.

The CDR3 sequence: CASTWTGLAGGEQYF. In DNA form, the CDR3 reads TGTGCCAGCACTTGGACCGGACTAGCGGGGGGCGAGCAGTACTTC. V gene TRBV6-1 combines with J gene TRBJ2-7; TRBD2 matches 14 bases. The trim removed 7 bases at V and 6 bases at J, leaving 8 bases unmatched. The V gene's germline CDR1 is MNHNS and CDR2 SASEGT. The length of the CDR3 is 15 residues.

This clone was counted a few times. The V gene is TRBV10-3, the J gene TRBJ2-5, with 16 positions matching TRBD2. The germline V gene has CDR1 ENHRY and CDR2 SYGVKD. The CDR3 loop spans 18 amino acids. Unmatched junction bases numbered 6, after V lost 4 bases and J lost 1 base. The chain's CDR3 is CAISAGLAGGPSQETQYF. DNA for the CDR3: TGTGCCATCAGTGCGGGACTAGCGGGGGGGCCGAGCCAAGAGACCCAGTACTTC.

This clone occurred once. The chain has TRBV4-1 and TRBJ1-5; no definite D call. Trimming pared 1 base from V and 1 base from J, leaving 11 bases between. The CDR3 has 16 amino acids. Germline V lookup: CDR1 MGHRA, CDR2 YSYEKL. The CDR3 DNA reads as TGCGCCAGCAGCCAAGTTAGACAATGGAGCAATCAGCCCCAGCATTTT. Encoded protein: CASSQVRQWSNQPQHF.

The chain combines TRBV9 with TRBJ1-1, with D perhaps TRBD1 (5 bases). The V gene lost 2 bases and the J gene lost 5 bases, with 13 bases spanning the gap. Germline V gives CDR1 SGDLS, CDR2 YYNGEE. The CDR3 is 14 residues long. CDR3: CASSVQGGKTEAFF. In nucleotides, the CDR3 is TGTGCCAGCAGCGTCCAGGGAGGGAAAACTGAAGCTTTCTTT.

This chain joins TRBV7-8 and TRBJ2-7, with a possible D match to TRBD1 (6 bases). V was shortened by 3 bases and J by 3 bases, with 18 bases between the two germline ends. Germline V gives CDR1 SGHVS, CDR2 FQNEAQ. CDR3 length: 16 amino acids. The CDR3 sequence is CASSFHRGWRNYEQYF. For the CDR3, the DNA is TGTGCCAGCAGCTTTCATAGGGGGTGGCGGAACTACGAGCAGTACTTC.

V is TRBV13 and J is TRBJ1-4; D is unresolved. This CDR3 is 19 amino acids long. Trimming cost V 3 bases and J 3 bases, with 23 bases left between them. CDR1 and CDR2 from the germline V gene are PRHDT and FYEKMQ (reference sequence). The DNA for the CDR3 is TGTGCCAGCAGCTTCGGAGGGAACTATTTTTCGGGGTCTAATGAAAAACTGTTTTTT. Encoded protein: CASSFGGNYFSGSNEKLFF.

V gene TRBV5-6 combines with J gene TRBJ1-2; no clear D gene. Deletions cut 3 bases from V and 6 bases from J, with 27 bases between. Germline loops: CDR1 SGHDT, CDR2 YYEEEE. The CDR3 covers 18 residues. CDR3 nucleotides: TGTGCCAGCAGCTACGCCGCGCTATTCGTTGGAGGTAGTCATGGCTACACCTTC. Amino acid sequence: CASSYAALFVGGSHGYTF.

This clone occurred once. J is TRBJ2-4 and V is TRBV5-6; either TRBD1 or TRBD2 may supply D (5 bases each). Germline V gene lookup returns CDR1 SGHDT and CDR2 YYEEEE. The CDR3 is made up of 15 amino acids. The germline V and J ends were trimmed by 4 bases and 1 base, with 12 bases remaining between them. Here the CDR3 reads CASSRDGLAKNIQYF. Written as DNA, the CDR3 is TGTGCCAGCAGCCGGGACGGCCTCGCCAAAAACATTCAGTACTTC.

The chain combines TRBV2 with TRBJ1-1, with 8 bases that match TRBD1. J gave up 5 bases and V 5 bases, and 7 bases lay outside the gene matches. CDR3 size: 14 residues. Germline-derived CDR1 and CDR2 are SNHLY and FYNNEI. The CDR3 nucleotides are TGTGCCAGCAGTTCCTGGACAGGGACTACTGAAGCTTTCTTT. Amino acid sequence: CASSSWTGTTEAFF.